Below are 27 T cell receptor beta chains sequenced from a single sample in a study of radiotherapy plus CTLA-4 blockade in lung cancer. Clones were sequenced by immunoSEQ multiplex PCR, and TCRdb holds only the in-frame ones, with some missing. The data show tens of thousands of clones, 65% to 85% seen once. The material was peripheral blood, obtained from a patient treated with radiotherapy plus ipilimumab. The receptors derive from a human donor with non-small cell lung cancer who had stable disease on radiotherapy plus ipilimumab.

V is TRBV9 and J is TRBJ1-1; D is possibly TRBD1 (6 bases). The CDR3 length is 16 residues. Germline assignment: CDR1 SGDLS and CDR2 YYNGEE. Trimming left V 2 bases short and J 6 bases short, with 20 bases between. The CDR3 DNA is TGTGCCAGCAGCGTGGACAGCCCCGGGCAATATGCTGAAGCTTTCTTT. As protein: CASSVDSPGQYAEAFF.

The CDR3 here is CASSRTGTHTDTQYF. CDR3 nucleotides: TGTGCCAGCTCACGGACCGGGACTCACACAGATACGCAGTATTTT. V gene TRBV18 combines with J gene TRBJ2-3; the D gene is possibly TRBD2 (6 bases). The CDR3 runs to 15 residues. The ends were cut back, 4 bases at V and 2 bases at J, with 13 bases in the middle. Germline V gene lookup returns CDR1 KGHSH and CDR2 LQKENI.

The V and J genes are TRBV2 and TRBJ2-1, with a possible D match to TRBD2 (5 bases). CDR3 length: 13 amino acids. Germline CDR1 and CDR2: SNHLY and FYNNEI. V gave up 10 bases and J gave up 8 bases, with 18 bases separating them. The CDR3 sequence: CAINGRGRDEQFF. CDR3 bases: TGTGCCATAAACGGTCGGGGTCGGGATGAGCAGTTCTTC.

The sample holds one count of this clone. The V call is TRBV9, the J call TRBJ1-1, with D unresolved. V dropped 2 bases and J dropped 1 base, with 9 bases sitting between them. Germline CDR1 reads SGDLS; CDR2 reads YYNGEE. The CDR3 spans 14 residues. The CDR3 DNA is TGTGCCAGCAGCGTGATCGACACGAACACTGAAGCTTTCTTT. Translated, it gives CASSVIDTNTEAFF.

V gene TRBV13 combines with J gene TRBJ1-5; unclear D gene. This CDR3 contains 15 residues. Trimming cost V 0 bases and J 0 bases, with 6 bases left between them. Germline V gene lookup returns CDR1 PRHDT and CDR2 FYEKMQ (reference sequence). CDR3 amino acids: CASSLGRNSNQPQHF. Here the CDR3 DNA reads TGTGCCAGCAGCTTAGGGCGGAATAGCAATCAGCCCCAGCATTTT.

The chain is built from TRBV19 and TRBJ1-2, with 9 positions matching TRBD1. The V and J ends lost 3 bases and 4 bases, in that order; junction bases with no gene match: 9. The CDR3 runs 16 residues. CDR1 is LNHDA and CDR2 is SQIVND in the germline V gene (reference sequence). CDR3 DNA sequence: TGTGCCAGTAGTATTGCCACAGGGGGCGGCCTCTATGGCTACACCTTC. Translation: CASSIATGGGLYGYTF.

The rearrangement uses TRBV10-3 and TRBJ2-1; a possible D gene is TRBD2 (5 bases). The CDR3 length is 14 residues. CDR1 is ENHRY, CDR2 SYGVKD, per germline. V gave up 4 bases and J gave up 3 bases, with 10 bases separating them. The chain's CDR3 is CAISAGGLYNEQFF. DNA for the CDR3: TGTGCCATCAGTGCGGGCGGACTCTACAATGAGCAGTTCTTC.

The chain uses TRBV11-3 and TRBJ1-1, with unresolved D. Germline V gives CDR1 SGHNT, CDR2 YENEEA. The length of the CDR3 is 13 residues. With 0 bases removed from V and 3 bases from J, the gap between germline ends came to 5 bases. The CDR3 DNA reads TGTGCCAGCAGCTTAGAACAGCACACTGAAGCTTTCTTT. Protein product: CASSLEQHTEAFF.

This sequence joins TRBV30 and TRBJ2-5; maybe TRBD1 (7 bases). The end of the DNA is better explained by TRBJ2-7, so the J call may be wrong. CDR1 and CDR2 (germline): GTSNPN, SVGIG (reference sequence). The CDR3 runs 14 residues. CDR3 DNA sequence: TGTGCCTGGAGTGTACGGAGGGGGCCGGACGAGCAGTACTTC. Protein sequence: CAWSVRRGPDEQYF.

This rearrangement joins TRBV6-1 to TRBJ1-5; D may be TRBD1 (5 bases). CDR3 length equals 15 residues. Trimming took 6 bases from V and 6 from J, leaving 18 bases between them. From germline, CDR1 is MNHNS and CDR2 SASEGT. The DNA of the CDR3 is TGTGCCAGCAGCCCTAGGGGCAGGGAGGGTCAGCCCCAGCATTTT. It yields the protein CASSPRGREGQPQHF.

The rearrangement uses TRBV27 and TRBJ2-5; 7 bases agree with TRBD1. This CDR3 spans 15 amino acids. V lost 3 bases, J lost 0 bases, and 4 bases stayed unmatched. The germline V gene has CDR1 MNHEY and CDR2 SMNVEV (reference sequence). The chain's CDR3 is CASSLGQPHQETQYF. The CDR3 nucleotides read TGTGCCAGCAGTTTGGGACAGCCCCACCAAGAGACCCAGTACTTC.

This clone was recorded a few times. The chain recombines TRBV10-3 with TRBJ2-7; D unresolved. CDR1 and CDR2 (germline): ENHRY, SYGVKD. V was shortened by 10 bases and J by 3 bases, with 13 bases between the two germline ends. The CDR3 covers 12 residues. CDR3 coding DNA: TGTGCCACGTCAGCAGATCTCTACGAGCAGTACTTC. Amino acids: CATSADLYEQYF.

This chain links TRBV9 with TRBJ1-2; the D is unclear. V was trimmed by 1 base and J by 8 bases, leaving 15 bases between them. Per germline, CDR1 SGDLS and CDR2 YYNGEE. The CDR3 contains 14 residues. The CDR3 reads CASSVTGLGEGYTF. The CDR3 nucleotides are TGTGCCAGCAGCGTAACCGGACTGGGAGAAGGCTACACCTTC.

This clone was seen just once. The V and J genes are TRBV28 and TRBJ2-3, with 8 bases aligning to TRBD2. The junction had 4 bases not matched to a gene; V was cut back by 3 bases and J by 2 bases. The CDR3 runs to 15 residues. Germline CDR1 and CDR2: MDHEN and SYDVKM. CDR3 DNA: TGTGCCAGCAGTTTTGCGGGGGGATTCACAGATACGCAGTATTTT. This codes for CASSFAGGFTDTQYF.

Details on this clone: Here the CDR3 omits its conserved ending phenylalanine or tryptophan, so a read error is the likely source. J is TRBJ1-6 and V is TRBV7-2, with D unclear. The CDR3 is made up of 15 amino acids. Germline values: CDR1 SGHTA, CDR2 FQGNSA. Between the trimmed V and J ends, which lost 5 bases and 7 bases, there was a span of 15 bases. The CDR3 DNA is TGTGCCAGCAGCCCCTCCCCCAGCCTAAATTCACCCCTCCACCTT. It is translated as CASSPSPSLNSPLHL.

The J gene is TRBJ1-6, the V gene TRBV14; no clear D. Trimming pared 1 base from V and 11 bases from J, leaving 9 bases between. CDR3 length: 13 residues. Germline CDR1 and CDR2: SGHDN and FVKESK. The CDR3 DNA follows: TGTGCCAGCAGCCAAGTCGAGCGAACACCCCTCCACTTT. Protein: CASSQVERTPLHF.

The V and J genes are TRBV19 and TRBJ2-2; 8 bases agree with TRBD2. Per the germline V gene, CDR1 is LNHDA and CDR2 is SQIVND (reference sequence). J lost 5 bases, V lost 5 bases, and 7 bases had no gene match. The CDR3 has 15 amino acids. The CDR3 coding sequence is TGTGCCAGTAGTCGGGGGGGCTATAAAACCGGGGAGCTGTTTTTT. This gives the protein CASSRGGYKTGELFF.

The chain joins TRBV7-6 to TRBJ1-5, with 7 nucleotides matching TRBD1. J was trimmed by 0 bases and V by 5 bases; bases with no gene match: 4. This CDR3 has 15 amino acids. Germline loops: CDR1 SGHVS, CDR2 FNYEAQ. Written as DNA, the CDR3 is TGTGCCAGCAGCGTGGACAGGTCTAGCAATCAGCCCCAGCATTTT. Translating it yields CASSVDRSSNQPQHF.

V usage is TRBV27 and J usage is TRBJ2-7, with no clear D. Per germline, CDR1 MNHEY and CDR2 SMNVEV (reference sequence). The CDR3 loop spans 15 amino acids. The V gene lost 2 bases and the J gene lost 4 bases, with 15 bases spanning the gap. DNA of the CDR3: TGTGCCAGCAGTTTAACCCGGAGTGAAAAGTACGAGCAGTACTTC. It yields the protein CASSLTRSEKYEQYF.

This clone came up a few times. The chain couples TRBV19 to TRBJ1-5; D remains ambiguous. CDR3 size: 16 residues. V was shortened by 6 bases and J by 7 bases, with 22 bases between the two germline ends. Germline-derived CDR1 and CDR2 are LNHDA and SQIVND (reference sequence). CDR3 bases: TGTGCCAGTAGCCCCCAACGGGTCGACATCGGGCAGCCCCAGCATTTT. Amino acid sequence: CASSPQRVDIGQPQHF.

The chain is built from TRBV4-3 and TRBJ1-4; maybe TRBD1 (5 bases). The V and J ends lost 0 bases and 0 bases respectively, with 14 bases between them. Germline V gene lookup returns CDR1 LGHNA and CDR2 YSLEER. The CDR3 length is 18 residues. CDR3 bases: TGCGCCAGCAGCCAAGATCCCGGGACCATAGCAACTAATGAAAAACTGTTTTTT. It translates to CASSQDPGTIATNEKLFF.

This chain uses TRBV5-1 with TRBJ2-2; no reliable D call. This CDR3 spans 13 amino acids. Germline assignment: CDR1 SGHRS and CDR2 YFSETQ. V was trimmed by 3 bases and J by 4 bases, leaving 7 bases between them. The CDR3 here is CASSSQPTGELFF. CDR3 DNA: TGCGCCAGCAGCTCGCAGCCCACCGGGGAGCTGTTTTTT.

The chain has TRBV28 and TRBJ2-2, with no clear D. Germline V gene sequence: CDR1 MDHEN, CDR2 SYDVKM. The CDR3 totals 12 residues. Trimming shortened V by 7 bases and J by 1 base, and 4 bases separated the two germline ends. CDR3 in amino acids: CASNENTGELFF. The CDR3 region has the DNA TGTGCCAGCAACGAGAACACCGGGGAGCTGTTTTTT.

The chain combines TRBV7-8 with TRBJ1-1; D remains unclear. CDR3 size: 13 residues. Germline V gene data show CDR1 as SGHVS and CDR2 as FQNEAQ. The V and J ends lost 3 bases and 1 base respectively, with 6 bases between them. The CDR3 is CASSFVPNTEAFF. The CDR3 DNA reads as TGTGCCAGCAGCTTCGTCCCGAACACTGAAGCTTTCTTT. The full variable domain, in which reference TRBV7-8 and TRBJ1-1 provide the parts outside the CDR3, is GAGVSQSPRYKVAKRGQDVALRCDPISGHVSLFWYQQALGQGPEFLTYFQNEAQLDKSGLPSDRFFAERPEGSVSTLKIQRTQQEDSAVYLCASSFVPNTEAFFGQGTRLTVV.

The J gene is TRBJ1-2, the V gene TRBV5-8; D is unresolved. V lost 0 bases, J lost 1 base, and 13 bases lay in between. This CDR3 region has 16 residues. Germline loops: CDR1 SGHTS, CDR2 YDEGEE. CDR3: CASSLGHNGVNYGYTF. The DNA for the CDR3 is TGTGCCAGCAGCTTGGGACACAATGGAGTTAACTATGGCTACACCTTC.

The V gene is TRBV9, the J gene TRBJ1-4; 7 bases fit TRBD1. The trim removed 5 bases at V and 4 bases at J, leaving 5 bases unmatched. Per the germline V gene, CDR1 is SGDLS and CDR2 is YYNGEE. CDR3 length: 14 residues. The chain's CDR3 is CASSDTGDNEKLFF. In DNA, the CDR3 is TGTGCCAGCAGTGACACAGGGGATAATGAAAAACTGTTTTTT.

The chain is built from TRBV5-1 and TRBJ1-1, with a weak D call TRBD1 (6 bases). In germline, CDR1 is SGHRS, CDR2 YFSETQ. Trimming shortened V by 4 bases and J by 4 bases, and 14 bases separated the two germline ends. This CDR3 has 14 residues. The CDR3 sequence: CASSTKGGSTEAFF. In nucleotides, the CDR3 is TGCGCCAGCAGCACTAAGGGGGGCAGCACTGAAGCTTTCTTT. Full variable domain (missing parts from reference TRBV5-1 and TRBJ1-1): KAGVTQTPRYLIKTRGQQVTLSCSPISGHRSVSWYQQTPGQGLQFLFEYFSETQRNKGNFPGRFSGRQFSNSRSEMNVSTLELGDSALYLCASSTKGGSTEAFFGQGTRLTVV.